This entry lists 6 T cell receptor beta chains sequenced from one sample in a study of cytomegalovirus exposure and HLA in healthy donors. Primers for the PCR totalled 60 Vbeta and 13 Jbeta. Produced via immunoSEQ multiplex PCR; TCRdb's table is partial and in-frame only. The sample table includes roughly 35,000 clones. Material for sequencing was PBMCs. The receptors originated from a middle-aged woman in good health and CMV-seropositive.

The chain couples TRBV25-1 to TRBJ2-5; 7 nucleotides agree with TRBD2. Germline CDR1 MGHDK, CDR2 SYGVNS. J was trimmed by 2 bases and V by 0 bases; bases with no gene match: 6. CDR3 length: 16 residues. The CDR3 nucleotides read TGTGCCAGCAGTGAATATACGACGGGACTACAAGAGACCCAGTACTTC. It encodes CASSEYTTGLQETQYF.

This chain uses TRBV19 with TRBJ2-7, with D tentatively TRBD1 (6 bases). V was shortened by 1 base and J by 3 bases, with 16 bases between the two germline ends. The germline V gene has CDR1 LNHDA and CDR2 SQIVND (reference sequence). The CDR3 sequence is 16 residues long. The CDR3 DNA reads TGTGCCAGTAGTATAGGCGGCCAGGGGAGCATCTACGAGCAGTACTTC. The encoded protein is CASSIGGQGSIYEQYF.

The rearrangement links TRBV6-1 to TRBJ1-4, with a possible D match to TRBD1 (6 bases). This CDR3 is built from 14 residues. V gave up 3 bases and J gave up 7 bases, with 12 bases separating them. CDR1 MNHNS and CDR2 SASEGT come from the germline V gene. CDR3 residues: CASSDWGRGEKLFF. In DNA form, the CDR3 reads TGTGCCAGCAGTGATTGGGGGCGCGGTGAAAAACTGTTTTTT.

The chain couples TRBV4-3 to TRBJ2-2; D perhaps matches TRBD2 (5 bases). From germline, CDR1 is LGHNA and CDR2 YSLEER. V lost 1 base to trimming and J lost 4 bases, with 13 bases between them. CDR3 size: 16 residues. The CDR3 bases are TGCGCCAGCAGCCAAGCCAATGAGGGAATCACCGGGGAGCTGTTTTTT. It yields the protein CASSQANEGITGELFF.

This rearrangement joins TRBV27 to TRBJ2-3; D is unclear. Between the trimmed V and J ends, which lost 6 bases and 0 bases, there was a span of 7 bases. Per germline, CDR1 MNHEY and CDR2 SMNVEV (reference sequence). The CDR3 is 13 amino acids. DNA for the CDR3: TGTGCCAGCAGATCCCCTAGCACAGATACGCAGTATTTT. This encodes CASRSPSTDTQYF.

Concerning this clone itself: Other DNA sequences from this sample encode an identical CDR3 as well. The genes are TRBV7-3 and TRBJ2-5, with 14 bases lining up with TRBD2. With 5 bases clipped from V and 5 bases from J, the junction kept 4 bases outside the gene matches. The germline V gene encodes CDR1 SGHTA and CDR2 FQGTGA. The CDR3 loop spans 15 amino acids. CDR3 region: CASSTGLAGVETQYF. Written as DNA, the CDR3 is TGTGCCAGCAGCACGGGACTAGCGGGGGTCGAGACCCAGTACTTC.